A single sample gave rise to the 23 T cell receptor beta chains below, sequenced in a study of T-cell reconstitution after alpha-beta-depleted transplantation in children. As it was prepared, the TCRbeta library received unique molecular identifiers. One entry per CDR3 protein, called by TCRdb with MiXCR from the PCR reads. The sample shows about a million distinct CDR3 sequences, about 30% of them seen only once. Material: PBMCs, mostly from graft donor cells, obtained 360 days after TCRalphabeta/CD19-depleted stem cell transplant. The receptors here all came from a boy younger than two who had a stem cell transplant for SCID, so the T cells may come from the graft donor.

J is TRBJ2-7 and V is TRBV5-1; 8 nucleotides align to TRBD1. After removal of 0 bases from V and 4 bases from J, the junction contained 6 bases not matched to a gene. The CDR3 loop spans 15 amino acids. CDR1 is SGHRS, CDR2 YFSETQ, per germline. The CDR3 nucleotides are TGCGCCAGCAGCTTGGACCCAGGGGGCCGGTACGAGCAGTACTTC. Protein: CASSLDPGGRYEQYF.

This chain uses TRBV4-3 with TRBJ2-1; D is unclear. The CDR3 extends over 14 amino acids. V was trimmed by 4 bases and J by 8 bases, leaving 15 bases between them. Germline V gives CDR1 LGHNA, CDR2 YSLEER. The CDR3 here is CASSPLNPPYEQFF. The CDR3 nucleotides read TGCGCCAGCAGCCCGTTAAACCCACCCTATGAGCAGTTCTTC.

V is TRBV5-1 and J is TRBJ1-5; tentative D call: TRBD1 (6 bases). The V end lost 0 bases, the J end lost 1 base, and 20 bases lay between the germline ends. Germline CDR1 and CDR2: SGHRS and YFSETQ. CDR3 length equals 19 residues. In DNA, the CDR3 is TGCGCCAGCAGCTTGGGAACGGGTTACAGGGAAGGGAGCAATCAGCCCCAGCATTTT. Protein product: CASSLGTGYREGSNQPQHF.

This clonotype was seen more than once but under ten times. The V gene is TRBV11-1, the J gene TRBJ2-1; D could derive from TRBD1 or TRBD2 (5 bases each). Per germline, CDR1 SGHAT and CDR2 FQDESV (reference sequence). Trimming took off 2 bases at V and 0 bases at J, with 17 bases between the two ends. This CDR3 comprises 18 residues. CDR3 amino acids: CASSLLTGLRPSYNEQFF. As DNA, the CDR3 is TGTGCCAGCAGCTTATTAACAGGACTGAGACCCTCCTACAATGAGCAGTTCTTC.

Here the CDR3 reads CASSLEGLGHEQYF. Written as DNA, the CDR3 is TGTGCCAGCAGCTTAGAAGGTCTTGGACACGAGCAGTACTTC. This chain uses TRBV11-1 with TRBJ2-7; D gene ambiguous. The CDR3 has 14 residues. Trimming cost V 1 base and J 5 bases, with 12 bases left between them. Germline V lookup: CDR1 SGHAT, CDR2 FQDESV (reference sequence).

The chain recombines TRBV6-5 with TRBJ2-3; D is ambiguous. Trimming stripped 5 bases from V and 8 bases from J, with 8 bases between. The CDR3 loop spans 11 amino acids. Germline CDR1 reads MNHEY; CDR2 reads SVGAGI. The CDR3 DNA reads TGTGCCAGCAGTGACCGGGTTACGCAGTATTTT. Residues: CASSDRVTQYF.

This chain uses TRBV12-3 or TRBV12-4 with TRBJ1-3; D might be TRBD1 (5 bases). Trimming took 7 bases from V and 5 from J, leaving 15 bases between them. CDR3 length: 14 residues. CDR3 coding DNA: TGTGCCAGCACCCGCGAGGGGATGAGAAACACCATATATTTT. Protein product: CASTREGMRNTIYF.

The genes are TRBV6-2 or TRBV6-3 and TRBJ2-7, with TRBD1 as a possible D gene (6 bases). CDR3 length equals 22 residues. Germline CDR1 reads MNHEY; CDR2 reads SVGEGT. Trimming pared 2 bases from V and 4 bases from J, leaving 36 bases between. The DNA for the CDR3 is TGTGCCAGCAGTTACCCCCAGCTAATGACAGGCTACATAAGGTTAGACCGGTACGAGCAGTACTTC. It specifies CASSYPQLMTGYIRLDRYEQYF.

In this sample, this clonotype turned up a few times. This chain joins TRBV11-1 and TRBJ2-3; unclear D gene. In germline, CDR1 is SGHAT, CDR2 FQDESV (reference sequence). The ends were cut back, 3 bases at V and 5 bases at J, with 12 bases in the middle. The CDR3 sequence is 14 residues long. In nucleotides, the CDR3 is TGTGCCAGCAGCTTTTTCTTCGAGGAAGATACGCAGTATTTT. This codes for CASSFFFEEDTQYF.

This rearrangement joins TRBV5-1 to TRBJ2-7; weak D call: TRBD1 (5 bases). There are 14 residues in the CDR3. Deletions cut 0 bases from V and 4 bases from J, with 11 bases between. Germline V CDR1 and CDR2: SGHRS, YFSETQ. CDR3 nucleotides: TGCGCCAGCAGCTTGGGACAGTCTAAGTACGAGCAGTACTTC. This gives the protein CASSLGQSKYEQYF.

This chain uses TRBV20-1 with TRBJ2-3; 7 nucleotides align to TRBD1. This CDR3 spans 12 amino acids. Germline CDR1 and CDR2: DFQATT and SNEGSKA (reference sequence). The V segment lost 5 bases and the J segment 4 bases; nucleotides outside the gene matches: 3. In nucleotides, the CDR3 is TGCAGTGCTGACAGGGTGGCAGATACGCAGTATTTT. Its translation is CSADRVADTQYF.

Comment on this clonotype: This may be a read error, as it is one base from a much larger clone. V and J are TRBV7-2 and TRBJ2-3, with D maybe TRBD2 (5 bases). V was shortened by 2 bases and J by 0 bases, with 9 bases between the two germline ends. The CDR3 is 15 amino acids. CDR1 and CDR2 from the germline V gene are SGHTA and FQGNSA. CDR3 in DNA: TGTGCCAGCAGCTTATATGGACTGAGCACAGATACGCAGTATTTT. The encoded protein is CASSLYGLSTDTQYF.

This clonotype was seen a few times. The rearrangement uses TRBV5-1 and TRBJ2-7; D not resolved. The CDR3 length is 14 residues. V lost 0 bases, J lost 0 bases, and 7 bases lay in between. Germline V lookup: CDR1 SGHRS, CDR2 YFSETQ. CDR3 in DNA: TGCGCCAGCAGCTTGGGGGCATTCTCCTACGAGCAGTACTTC. Residues: CASSLGAFSYEQYF. Full variable domain (outside the CDR3, taken from reference TRBV5-1 and TRBJ2-7): KAGVTQTPRYLIKTRGQQVTLSCSPISGHRSVSWYQQTPGQGLQFLFEYFSETQRNKGNFPGRFSGRQFSNSRSEMNVSTLELGDSALYLCASSLGAFSYEQYFGPGTRLTVT.

The chain joins TRBV2 to TRBJ2-3; D remains ambiguous. This CDR3 spans 16 amino acids. Trimming took 4 bases from V and 3 from J, leaving 17 bases between them. Germline assignment: CDR1 SNHLY and CDR2 FYNNEI. The chain's CDR3 is CASSVQYRTETDTQYF. CDR3 sequence (DNA): TGTGCCAGCAGTGTTCAGTACAGAACCGAAACAGATACGCAGTATTTT.

There are many counts of this clonotype. This chain joins TRBV12-3 or TRBV12-4 and TRBJ2-2; no firm D call. V lost 0 bases and J 4 bases, leaving 3 bases between the germline ends. The CDR3 sequence is 13 residues long. CDR3 residues: CASSLALTGELFF. The CDR3 bases are TGTGCCAGCAGTTTAGCCCTCACCGGGGAGCTGTTTTTT.

This clonotype turned up a few times. The CDR3 reads CAIRQGATFNGELFF. The CDR3 DNA reads TGTGCCATCAGACAGGGGGCAACCTTTAACGGGGAGCTGTTTTTT. The V and J genes are TRBV10-3 and TRBJ2-2; 9 nucleotides align to TRBD1. There are 15 residues in the CDR3. V was pared by 6 bases and J by 7 bases, with 9 bases of the junction left unmatched. CDR1 and CDR2 (germline): ENHRY, SYGVKD.

This clonotype has just a few counts. V usage is TRBV6-2 or TRBV6-3 and J usage is TRBJ2-3; D perhaps matches TRBD2 (6 bases). In germline, CDR1 is MNHEY, CDR2 SVGEGT. The CDR3 consists of 14 residues. V lost 11 bases to trimming and J lost 0 bases, with 15 bases between them. The CDR3 DNA is TGTGCCGCCGGGCGGCTAGCGAGCACAGATACGCAGTATTTT. It encodes CAAGRLASTDTQYF.

The rearrangement joins TRBV6-2 or TRBV6-3 to TRBJ1-1; weak D call: TRBD1 (5 bases). Germline V lookup: CDR1 MNHEY, CDR2 SVGEGT. With 6 bases removed from V and 0 bases from J, the gap between germline ends came to 20 bases. The CDR3 contains 17 residues. The chain's CDR3 is CASRRSLDRPLNTEAFF. CDR3 coding DNA: TGTGCCAGCAGACGGTCTTTAGACAGACCCTTGAACACTGAAGCTTTCTTT.

The chain has TRBV20-1 and TRBJ2-3; TRBD1 might be the D (6 bases). The CDR3 sequence is 13 residues long. V gave up 3 bases and J gave up 3 bases, with 10 bases separating them. CDR1 is DFQATT and CDR2 is SNEGSKA in the germline V gene (reference sequence). Here the CDR3 reads CSASGTHTDTQYF. DNA of the CDR3: TGCAGTGCTAGTGGGACACATACAGATACGCAGTATTTT.

CDR3 in DNA: TGCGCCAGCAGCTTGGGAAAGGGGGGAGTCAACGAGCAGTACTTC. Translating gives CASSLGKGGVNEQYF. J is TRBJ2-7 and V is TRBV5-1, with D possibly called TRBD1 or TRBD2 (6 bases each). V was trimmed by 0 bases and J by 5 bases, leaving 15 bases between them. Germline values: CDR1 SGHRS, CDR2 YFSETQ. The CDR3 covers 15 residues.

The V gene is TRBV5-1, the J gene TRBJ2-1; 10 nucleotides agree with TRBD2. CDR1 and CDR2 (germline): SGHRS, YFSETQ. V trimming: 3 bases; J trimming: 5 bases; junction bases outside the gene matches: 8. This CDR3 comprises 16 residues. The CDR3 DNA sequence: TGCGCCAGCAGCTCCCAACTAGCGGGGACCCACAATGAGCAGTTCTTC. Translated: CASSSQLAGTHNEQFF. Full variable domain (rest looked up from reference TRBV5-1 and TRBJ2-1): KAGVTQTPRYLIKTRGQQVTLSCSPISGHRSVSWYQQTPGQGLQFLFEYFSETQRNKGNFPGRFSGRQFSNSRSEMNVSTLELGDSALYLCASSSQLAGTHNEQFFGPGTRLTVL.

This clonotype has only a few counts. J is TRBJ2-1 and V is TRBV7-9; TRBD2 aligns across 8 bases. With V trimmed by 5 bases and J by 3 bases, 12 bases remained unmatched. Germline CDR1 and CDR2: SEHNR and FQNEAQ (reference sequence). The CDR3 totals 17 residues. CDR3 in DNA: TGTGCCAGCAGCCGGGGGAGCGGGGGCCCCTTCTACAATGAGCAGTTCTTC. Its protein product is CASSRGSGGPFYNEQFF.

The chain couples TRBV20-1 to TRBJ2-6, with a possible D match to TRBD1 (6 bases). This CDR3 is built from 17 residues. V lost 1 base and J lost 0, with 13 bases in between. From germline, CDR1 is DFQATT and CDR2 SNEGSKA (reference sequence). Here the CDR3 reads CSARGGPPSSGANVLTF. CDR3 DNA: TGCAGTGCTAGAGGGGGGCCTCCAAGCTCTGGGGCCAACGTCCTGACTTTC.